This TCR beta chain was identified in a study of cytomegalovirus exposure and HLA in healthy donors. Study-wide results and caveats: Among the sequence variants, a highly shared cluster was likely an artifact of sequencing. Despite most TCR sequences being rare, some public TCRs occurred in many donors. Researchers catalogued approximately 160 TCR beta chains as cytomegalovirus-associated.

With regard to this clone: Its antigen is still unknown.

PCR involved 60 Vbeta and 13 Jbeta primers. Under the authors' procedure: A later analysis counted tens of millions of unique TCR beta chains, some 12 million shared. Measured with immunoSEQ multiplex PCR; TCRdb has only the in-frame clones, and not every one. The DNA was the basis for D and trimming; V, J and clone size are from that table. The sample yields some 140,000 clones, about 84% seen once. The CDR3 is 15 residues long. J gave up 3 bases and V 2 bases, and 4 bases lay outside the gene matches. The germline V gene has CDR1 SGHVS and CDR2 FQNEAQ. Sequences were obtained from PBMCs. The V and J genes are TRBV7-8 and TRBJ2-7; 10 nucleotides match TRBD2. This receptor was identified in a woman between 40 and 50 years old in good health and CMV-seropositive. Written as DNA, the CDR3 is TGTGCCAGCAGCTTACACCTAGCGGGAGTCTACGAGCAGTACTTC. Translation gives CASSLHLAGVYEQYF. The full variable domain, rest sourced from reference TRBV7-8 and TRBJ2-7, is GAGVSQSPRYKVAKRGQDVALRCDPISGHVSLFWYQQALGQGPEFLTYFQNEAQLDKSGLPSDRFFAERPEGSVSTLKIQRTQQEDSAVYLCASSLHLAGVYEQYFGPGTRLTVT.